The 10 T cell receptor beta chains below were found in one sample sequenced in a study of T-cell memory formation after mild COVID-19. TCRdb re-called the 5' RACE reads through MiXCR, storing one row per CDR3 protein. Among some 300,000 distinct CDR3 sequences listed, roughly 19% were seen once. The sequencing input was PBMCs or a T cell subset sorted from them (not recorded which). The receptors stem from a man aged 18 to 30 who had mild COVID-19 (a few samples of this study predate the infection). Cell type and time point are not known.

The gene calls are TRBV7-2 and TRBJ1-2, with D tentatively TRBD1 (5 bases). V shed 0 bases and J shed 7 bases, with 9 bases lying between them. This CDR3 contains 13 residues. The germline CDR1 and CDR2 sequences are SGHTA and FQGNSA. CDR3 protein: CASSLADSGGYTF. The DNA of the CDR3 is TGTGCCAGCAGCTTAGCAGACAGCGGTGGCTACACCTTC.

This clonotype appeared a few times. The chain has TRBV5-1 and TRBJ2-1, with 7 positions matching TRBD2. With 9 bases clipped from V and 6 bases from J, the junction kept 6 bases outside the gene matches. The CDR3 length is 12 residues. Germline V CDR1 and CDR2: SGHRS, YFSETQ. This CDR3 is CATGRGGNEQFF. The CDR3 DNA is TGCGCCACGGGGAGGGGTGGCAATGAGCAGTTCTTC.

There are a few counts of this clonotype. The V gene is TRBV27, the J gene TRBJ2-2; D uncertain. This CDR3 spans 12 amino acids. Germline CDR1 MNHEY, CDR2 SMNVEV (reference sequence). The V gene lost 2 bases and the J gene lost 7 bases, with 5 bases spanning the gap. The CDR3 loop is CASSLISGELFF. As DNA, the CDR3 is TGTGCCAGCAGTTTAATAAGCGGGGAGCTGTTTTTT.

This clonotype has only a few counts. This chain links TRBV5-1 with TRBJ2-1; TRBD1 is a possible D gene (6 bases). Trimming left V 5 bases short and J 0 bases short, with 15 bases between. Germline CDR1 SGHRS, CDR2 YFSETQ. The CDR3 loop spans 16 amino acids. CDR3 amino acids: CASSFSDRSSYNEQFF. The CDR3 coding sequence is TGCGCCAGCAGTTTTTCCGACAGGAGCTCCTACAATGAGCAGTTCTTC.

The genes are TRBV27 and TRBJ2-7, with TRBD2 identical over 10 bases. CDR1 and CDR2 from the germline V gene are MNHEY and SMNVEV (reference sequence). Trimming took 3 bases from V and 6 from J; bases not matched to a gene: 8. The CDR3 length is 15 residues. The CDR3 DNA follows: TGTGCCAGCAGTTTCAGAGCGGGGGGGGTCGCCGAGCAGTACTTC. This gives the protein CASSFRAGGVAEQYF.

The chain joins TRBV29-1 to TRBJ1-1; D remains unclear. Germline V gene lookup returns CDR1 SQVTM and CDR2 ANQGSEA. The germline V and J ends were trimmed by 6 bases and 3 bases, with 17 bases remaining between them. The CDR3 is made up of 14 amino acids. CDR3 DNA: TGCAGCGTCGCAGGTCGATTGAGGGACACTGAAGCTTTCTTT. It is translated as CSVAGRLRDTEAFF.

The V gene is TRBV7-9, the J gene TRBJ1-1, with no clear D. The CDR3 has 12 residues. Trimming stripped 1 base from V and 7 bases from J, with 7 bases between. The germline V gene encodes CDR1 SEHNR and CDR2 FQNEAQ (reference sequence). CDR3 region: CASSLGSDEAFF. CDR3 nucleotides: TGTGCCAGCAGCTTAGGGTCGGATGAAGCTTTCTTT. Full variable domain (missing parts from reference TRBV7-9 and TRBJ1-1): DTGVSQNPRHKITKRGQNVTFRCDPISEHNRLYWYRQTLGQGPEFLTYFQNEAQLEKSRLLSDRFSAERPKGSFSTLEIQRTEQGDSAMYLCASSLGSDEAFFGQGTRLTVV.

This clonotype has more than one count but fewer than ten. The chain couples TRBV10-3 to TRBJ2-5; D remains unclear. The CDR3 loop spans 15 amino acids. The V and J ends lost 9 bases and 2 bases respectively, with 19 bases between them. Germline V lookup: CDR1 ENHRY, CDR2 SYGVKD. The CDR3 DNA sequence: TGTGCCATTTCGTCCCAAGTAGCCGGACAAGAGACCCAGTACTTC. Translating gives CAISSQVAGQETQYF.

This sequence joins TRBV20-1 and TRBJ1-2, with a weak D call TRBD1 (5 bases). Trimming shortened V by 1 base and J by 4 bases, and 7 bases separated the two germline ends. There are 12 residues in the CDR3. Germline V CDR1 and CDR2: DFQATT, SNEGSKA (reference sequence). The chain's CDR3 is CSARVGGYGYTF. CDR3 nucleotides: TGCAGTGCTAGAGTGGGGGGCTATGGCTACACCTTC.

This clonotype was counted a few times. As DNA, the CDR3 is TGTGCCACCAGTGATCGGGATACGCAGTATTTT. Protein: CATSDRDTQYF. The chain uses TRBV24-1 and TRBJ2-3; D not certain. Trimming took 3 bases from V and 6 from J, leaving 3 bases between them. Germline assignment: CDR1 KGHDR and CDR2 SFDVKD. CDR3 size: 11 residues.